This entry lists 20 T cell receptor beta chains sequenced from one sample in a study of blood T cells in healthy people across ages. Then a second PCR, running about 6 to 12 cycles, was carried out with a sample-barcoded 5' primer and a J-beta primer mix. TCRdb reprocessed the 5' RACE reads with MiXCR, giving one entry per CDR3 protein. The data show 650,000 to 1,000,000 distinct CDR3 sequences, with approximately 35% seen just once and roughly 13% held by the top ten. The sample was blood. These receptors all come from a man aged 18 to 35 in good health.

This clonotype showed up just a few times. The V call is TRBV27, the J call TRBJ1-5; TRBD1 matches 8 bases. This CDR3 comprises 13 residues. The germline gives CDR1 MNHEY, CDR2 SMNVEV (reference sequence). V lost 6 bases, J lost 6 bases, and 4 bases stayed unmatched. CDR3 nucleotides: TGTGCCAGCAGGACAGGGGAGGCTCAGCCCCAGCATTTT. Translation gives CASRTGEAQPQHF.

Only one count was recorded for this clonotype. Since a much larger clone is just one base distant, this may be a read error. The chain employs TRBV29-1 and TRBJ2-5; unclear D gene. Gene TRBJ2-7 matches the end of the DNA better, so the J call may be wrong. Per germline, CDR1 SQVTM and CDR2 ANQGSEA. This CDR3 is built from 12 residues. For the CDR3, the DNA is TGCAGCGTTGGAACGGACCCCTACGAGCAGTACTTC. It specifies CSVGTDPYEQYF.

V is TRBV3-1 and J is TRBJ1-4; possible D gene TRBD1, 5 bases. This CDR3 comprises 12 residues. Germline CDR1 and CDR2: LGHDT and YNNKEL (reference sequence). V shed 4 bases and J shed 7 bases, with 7 bases lying between them. In DNA form, the CDR3 reads TGTGCCAGCAGCCGCGGGACTGAAAAACTGTTTTTT. The encoded protein is CASSRGTEKLFF.

This clonotype was recorded once. The V and J genes are TRBV7-2 and TRBJ1-6; 7 bases line up with TRBD1. The V and J ends lost 4 bases and 8 bases, in that order; junction bases with no gene match: 8. The CDR3 runs 15 residues. CDR1 is SGHTA, CDR2 FQGNSA, per germline. Here the CDR3 reads CASSSKTGKYSPLHF. The CDR3 DNA reads TGTGCCAGCAGCTCAAAGACAGGGAAATATTCACCCCTCCACTTT.

Only a few counts were recorded for this clonotype. The chain's CDR3 is CSAPTSGGVEQYF. The CDR3 DNA reads as TGCAGTGCTCCGACTAGCGGGGGGGTCGAGCAGTACTTC. The V call is TRBV20-1, the J call TRBJ2-7; 14 bases are shared with TRBD2. The germline V gene has CDR1 DFQATT and CDR2 SNEGSKA (reference sequence). V was clipped by 5 bases and J by 6 bases; unmatched bases: 3. The CDR3 sequence is 13 residues long.

The sample holds a few counts of this clonotype. The rearrangement uses TRBV6-2 or TRBV6-3 and TRBJ1-4; 7 bases agree with TRBD1. The CDR3 sequence is 14 residues long. After removal of 3 bases from V and 5 bases from J, the junction contained 3 bases not matched to a gene. Germline V lookup: CDR1 MNHEY, CDR2 SVGEGT. This chain's CDR3 is CASSYRDSNEKLFF. In nucleotides, the CDR3 is TGTGCCAGCAGTTATCGGGACAGCAATGAAAAACTGTTTTTT.

This sequence joins TRBV2 and TRBJ2-5; unclear D gene. The CDR3 is made up of 13 amino acids. V lost 5 bases, J lost 2 bases, and 9 bases lay in between. The germline CDR1 and CDR2 sequences are SNHLY and FYNNEI. The CDR3 region is CASSFDNQETQYF. The CDR3 DNA follows: TGTGCCAGCAGTTTCGACAATCAAGAGACCCAGTACTTC.

In its sample, this clonotype was seen many times. The chain links TRBV5-5 to TRBJ2-5; tentatively, D is TRBD2 (6 bases). This CDR3 comprises 14 residues. The germline CDR1 and CDR2 sequences are SGHKS and YYEKEE (reference sequence). V lost 2 bases to trimming and J lost 1 base, with 9 bases between them. This CDR3 reads CASSFWGVQETQYF. CDR3 nucleotides: TGTGCCAGCAGCTTTTGGGGGGTCCAAGAGACCCAGTACTTC. The entire variable domain, with the rest obtained from reference TRBV5-5 and TRBJ2-5, is as follows: DAGVTQSPTHLIKTRGQQVTLRCSPISGHKSVSWYQQVLGQGPQFIFQYYEKEERGRGNFPDRFSARQFPNYSSELNVNALLLGDSALYLCASSFWGVQETQYFGPGTRLLVL.

The chain carries TRBV5-1 and TRBJ1-1; TRBD1 matches at 7 bases. Trimming took 3 bases from V and 1 from J; bases not matched to a gene: 3. The CDR3 is 14 residues long. The germline CDR1 and CDR2 sequences are SGHRS and YFSETQ. This chain's CDR3 is CASSSDRRNTEAFF. The DNA for the CDR3 is TGCGCCAGCAGCTCGGACAGGCGGAACACTGAAGCTTTCTTT.

CDR3 loop: CSAKRAANTQYF. The CDR3 nucleotides read TGCAGTGCTAAACGGGCCGCAAATACGCAGTATTTT. The chain joins TRBV20-1 to TRBJ2-3; D is unclear. The CDR3 runs 12 residues. The germline V and J ends were trimmed by 4 bases and 7 bases, with 12 bases remaining between them. The germline gives CDR1 DFQATT, CDR2 SNEGSKA (reference sequence).

The chain joins TRBV14 to TRBJ2-3; 7 nucleotides line up with TRBD1. Per germline, CDR1 SGHDN and CDR2 FVKESK. This CDR3 has 16 residues. V dropped 1 base and J dropped 2; count of bases not matched to a gene: 6. The CDR3 reads CASSQVGQQYTDTQYF. DNA for the CDR3: TGTGCCAGCAGCCAAGTGGGACAGCAGTACACAGATACGCAGTATTTT. The entire variable domain, with the rest obtained from reference TRBV14 and TRBJ2-3, is as follows: EAGVTQFPSHSVIEKGQTVTLRCDPISGHDNLYWYRRVMGKEIKFLLHFVKESKQDESGMPNNRFLAERTGGTYSTLKVQPAELEDSGVYFCASSQVGQQYTDTQYFGPGTRLTVL.

A remark on this clonotype: This may arise from a read error, as a much more abundant clone is one base away. The rearrangement links TRBV2 to TRBJ2-1, with D perhaps matching TRBD1 or TRBD2 (6 bases each). Germline-derived CDR1 and CDR2 are SNHLY and FYNNEI. Between the trimmed V and J ends, which lost 6 bases and 4 bases, there was a span of 16 bases. CDR3 length: 15 residues. The CDR3 nucleotides are TGTGCCAGCAGGAAGAAGGGGGGCCAATACAATGAGCAGTTCTTC. Translating gives CASRKKGGQYNEQFF.

The sample holds a few counts of this clonotype. The rearrangement joins TRBV4-1 to TRBJ1-2, with D possibly matching TRBD1 (6 bases). This CDR3 region has 16 residues. Germline CDR1 and CDR2: MGHRA and YSYEKL. V lost 0 bases and J 11 bases, leaving 22 bases between the germline ends. The DNA of the CDR3 is TGCGCCAGCAGCCAAGAGTTTTCGGGGGCCCCTGGGGGGTACACCTTC. It translates to CASSQEFSGAPGGYTF.

The chain is built from TRBV20-1 and TRBJ1-2; D is possibly TRBD1 (5 bases). The germline gives CDR1 DFQATT, CDR2 SNEGSKA (reference sequence). V lost 3 bases, J lost 3 bases, and 11 bases lay in between. The CDR3 covers 13 residues. DNA for the CDR3: TGCAGTGCTAGCTCGGCCAGGGACTATGGCTACACCTTC. Protein sequence: CSASSARDYGYTF.

This clonotype was counted a few times. The rearrangement uses TRBV24-1 and TRBJ2-3; no clear D. Trimming removed 2 bases at V and 6 bases at J, with 14 bases between. The CDR3 is made up of 15 amino acids. CDR1 KGHDR and CDR2 SFDVKD come from the germline V gene. CDR3 protein: CATSDSRSFADTQYF. CDR3 nucleotide sequence: TGTGCCACCAGTGATTCGCGGAGCTTCGCGGATACGCAGTATTTT.

J is TRBJ2-5 and V is TRBV4-3, with D uncertain. This CDR3 is built from 15 residues. V was cut by 1 base and J by 11 bases, with 20 bases left in between. CDR1 and CDR2 (germline): LGHNA, YSLEER. The DNA of the CDR3 is TGCGCCAGCAGCCAAGTTAAAGGGTCCTACAATGAGCAGTACTTC. Translation: CASSQVKGSYNEQYF.

This chain uses TRBV13 with TRBJ2-2; D gene ambiguous. This CDR3 comprises 13 residues. The V gene's germline CDR1 is PRHDT and CDR2 FYEKMQ (reference sequence). Trimming removed 2 bases at V and 6 bases at J, with 7 bases between. The CDR3 sequence is CASSLFDPGELFF. The CDR3 coding sequence is TGTGCCAGCAGCTTATTTGACCCCGGGGAGCTGTTTTTT.

The V call is TRBV3-1, the J call TRBJ2-1; D is possibly TRBD2 (6 bases). Trimming stripped 1 base from V and 5 bases from J, with 15 bases between. The V gene's germline CDR1 is LGHDT and CDR2 YNNKEL (reference sequence). The CDR3 loop spans 16 amino acids. Written as DNA, the CDR3 is TGTGCCAGCAGCCAAGGGACCATCGGACTAAACAATGAGCAGTTCTTC. Amino acids: CASSQGTIGLNNEQFF.

The CDR3 region is CASSLEAAPLDYEQYF. The CDR3 DNA is TGCGCCAGCAGCTTGGAGGCAGCCCCGTTAGACTACGAGCAGTACTTC. This sequence joins TRBV5-1 and TRBJ2-7; the D is unclear. The germline gives CDR1 SGHRS, CDR2 YFSETQ. The V gene lost 0 bases and the J gene lost 3 bases, with 16 bases spanning the gap. This CDR3 spans 16 amino acids.

On this clonotype itself: It may be a read error: a sequence one base away is much more abundant. The chain employs TRBV20-1 and TRBJ2-4, with a tentative D call TRBD2 (5 bases). With the DNA end fitting TRBJ2-1 better, the J assignment may be wrong. Germline V gene sequence: CDR1 DFQATT, CDR2 SNEGSKA (reference sequence). This CDR3 comprises 14 residues. The CDR3 nucleotides are TGCAGTGCTCGTGAGGGTTTGGCCAAAAACATTCAGTTCTTC. Amino acids: CSAREGLAKNIQFF.